This T cell receptor beta chain originates from a study of cytomegalovirus exposure and HLA in healthy donors. Study information: The same platform as the approximately 640 first-cohort repertoires was used for the 95 to 150 validation repertoires, a later analysis reported.

The V segment lost 5 bases and the J segment 4 bases; nucleotides outside the gene matches: 10. This CDR3 region has 15 residues. Germline V gene sequence: CDR1 LNHDA, CDR2 SQIVND (reference sequence). General study findings and limits: Cytomegalovirus-associated status was assigned to around 160 TCR beta chains.

Remarks on this clone: Antigen unknown.

Libraries were prepared by immunoSEQ multiplex PCR; TCRdb keeps only in-frame clonotypes and omits some of them. The data hold 150,000 to 200,000 clones, with 85% observed a single time. The sequenced material came from PBMCs. This receptor was taken from a man between 18 and 35 years old in good health and CMV-seropositive. V is TRBV19 and J is TRBJ2-7; 8 positions agree with TRBD1. The CDR3 here is CASSPRTGLAYEQYF. The DNA of the CDR3 is TGTGCCAGTAGTCCGCGGACAGGGCTTGCGTACGAGCAGTACTTC.